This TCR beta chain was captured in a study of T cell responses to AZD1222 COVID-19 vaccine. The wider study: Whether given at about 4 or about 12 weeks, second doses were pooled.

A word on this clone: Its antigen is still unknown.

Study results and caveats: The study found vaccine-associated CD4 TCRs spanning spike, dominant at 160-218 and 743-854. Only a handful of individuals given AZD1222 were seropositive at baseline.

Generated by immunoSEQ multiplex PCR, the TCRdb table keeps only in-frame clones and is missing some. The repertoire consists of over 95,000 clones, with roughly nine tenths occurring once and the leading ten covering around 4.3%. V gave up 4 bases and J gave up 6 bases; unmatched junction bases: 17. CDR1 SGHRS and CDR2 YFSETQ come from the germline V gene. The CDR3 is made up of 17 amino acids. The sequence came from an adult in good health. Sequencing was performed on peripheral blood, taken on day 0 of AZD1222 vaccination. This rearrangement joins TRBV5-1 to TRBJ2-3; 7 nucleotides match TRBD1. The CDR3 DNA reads TGCGCCAGCAGCCCCAGGGGGAGACAATTAACGGGCGATACGCAGTATTTT. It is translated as CASSPRGRQLTGDTQYF. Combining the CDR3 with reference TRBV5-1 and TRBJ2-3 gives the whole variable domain KAGVTQTPRYLIKTRGQQVTLSCSPISGHRSVSWYQQTPGQGLQFLFEYFSETQRNKGNFPGRFSGRQFSNSRSEMNVSTLELGDSALYLCASSPRGRQLTGDTQYFGPGTRLTVL.